One and the same sample provided the 28 T cell receptor beta chains below, sequenced in a study of T cell responses to AZD1222 COVID-19 vaccine. Here immunoSEQ multiplex PCR was the method, and the copy in TCRdb shows in-frame clones only, minus some. The data show about 42,000 clones, around 88% seen once. The sample in question was peripheral blood, obtained 28 days after the second AZD1222 dose. Receptors originate from an adult who received the AZD1222 COVID-19 vaccine.

This chain connects TRBV20-1 to TRBJ2-7; unclear D gene. The CDR3 runs 11 residues. Between the trimmed V and J ends, which lost 4 bases and 5 bases, there was a span of 9 bases. Germline loops: CDR1 DFQATT, CDR2 SNEGSKA (reference sequence). As DNA, the CDR3 is TGCAGTGCTACCTCAGGACACGAGCAGTACTTC. It is translated as CSATSGHEQYF.

The chain has TRBV2 and TRBJ1-3; D gene ambiguous. V lost 6 bases and J 2 bases, leaving 14 bases between the germline ends. The CDR3 is 15 residues long. The germline gives CDR1 SNHLY, CDR2 FYNNEI. CDR3: CASSDPPAAGNTIYF. The CDR3, as DNA: TGTGCCAGCAGCGACCCCCCAGCGGCTGGAAACACCATATATTTT.

V is TRBV13 and J is TRBJ2-2; no firm D call. CDR3 length: 13 residues. V gave up 5 bases and J gave up 4 bases, with 8 bases separating them. Germline V lookup: CDR1 PRHDT, CDR2 FYEKMQ (reference sequence). The CDR3 nucleotides read TGTGCCAGCAGCCCAGACCTCACCGGGGAGCTGTTTTTT. This encodes CASSPDLTGELFF.

The rearrangement joins TRBV19 to TRBJ2-2; tentatively, D is TRBD1 (7 bases). The CDR3 has 13 residues. Germline V gene data show CDR1 as LNHDA and CDR2 as SQIVND (reference sequence). The V and J ends lost 11 bases and 3 bases respectively, with 13 bases between them. CDR3 amino acids: CALQGGDTGELFF. CDR3 bases: TGTGCCCTTCAGGGGGGAGACACCGGGGAGCTGTTTTTT.

This chain links TRBV19 with TRBJ1-6; D gene unclear. This CDR3 is 15 amino acids long. Germline CDR1 LNHDA, CDR2 SQIVND (reference sequence). Trimming stripped 2 bases from V and 2 bases from J, with 7 bases between. The CDR3 DNA sequence: TGTGCCAGTAGTATAAGCCAAGCCTATAATTCACCCCTCCACTTT. It specifies CASSISQAYNSPLHF.

The V gene is TRBV7-3, the J gene TRBJ2-7; perhaps TRBD2 as D (6 bases). The V end was cut by 5 bases, the J end by 0 bases, with 14 bases between. The CDR3 runs to 15 residues. Germline values: CDR1 SGHTA, CDR2 FQGTGA. CDR3 amino acids: CASSPGSGSSYEQYF. The CDR3 DNA is TGTGCCAGCAGCCCCGGGAGCGGAAGCTCCTACGAGCAGTACTTC.

This CDR3 is CASSLQGQPQHF. The CDR3 DNA follows: TGTGCCAGCAGTTTACAGGGTCAGCCCCAGCATTTT. This sequence joins TRBV28 and TRBJ1-5, with D possibly being TRBD1 (5 bases). The V gene lost 2 bases and the J gene lost 6 bases, with 5 bases spanning the gap. Germline V gives CDR1 MDHEN, CDR2 SYDVKM. The CDR3 is 12 amino acids.

V is TRBV6-5 and J is TRBJ1-4; a possible D gene is TRBD1 (5 bases). This CDR3 has 14 residues. Germline assignment: CDR1 MNHEY and CDR2 SVGAGI. V was cut by 8 bases and J by 3 bases, with 13 bases left in between. DNA for the CDR3: TGTGCCAGCTGTCGGGGGGGTGCTAATGAAAAACTGTTTTTT. This sequence encodes CASCRGGANEKLFF.

The chain carries TRBV7-9 and TRBJ1-4; no firm D call. CDR1 and CDR2 from the germline V gene are SEHNR and FQNEAQ (reference sequence). The CDR3 contains 15 residues. Trimming cost V 6 bases and J 4 bases, with 15 bases left between them. The CDR3 loop is CASSSSVGFNEKLFF. The CDR3 coding sequence is TGTGCCAGCAGTTCCTCCGTCGGGTTTAATGAAAAACTGTTTTTT.

The chain uses TRBV5-1 and TRBJ1-1; the D gene is possibly TRBD1 (6 bases). Germline lookup yields CDR1 SGHRS and CDR2 YFSETQ. This CDR3 is 15 amino acids long. Trimming cost V 4 bases and J 8 bases, with 21 bases left between them. CDR3 coding DNA: TGCGCCAGCAGCCCAGGCCCGGGATCTAGGGGGGAAGCTTTCTTT. Encoded protein: CASSPGPGSRGEAFF.

There are a few counts of this clone. The V and J genes are TRBV19 and TRBJ1-1; 7 bases are a match to TRBD1. This CDR3 has 13 residues. V lost 5 bases and J lost 4; bases outside the gene matches: 4. CDR1 is LNHDA, CDR2 SQIVND, per germline (reference sequence). The CDR3 sequence: CASSLTGFTEAFF. CDR3 coding DNA: TGTGCCAGTAGTCTGACAGGGTTCACTGAAGCTTTCTTT.

The chain uses TRBV3-1 (or the pseudogene TRBV3-2) and TRBJ1-6; possibly TRBD1 for D (5 bases). The CDR3 contains 14 residues. Trimming stripped 5 bases from V and 2 bases from J, with 7 bases between. Looked up from germline, CDR1 is LGHDT and CDR2 is YNNKEL (reference sequence). CDR3 protein: CASSGTPYNSPLHF. As DNA, the CDR3 is TGTGCCAGCAGCGGGACGCCCTATAATTCACCCCTCCACTTT.

This chain connects TRBV7-3 to TRBJ2-2; D possibly corresponds to TRBD1 (5 bases). The CDR3 extends over 13 amino acids. Germline V CDR1 and CDR2: SGHTA, FQGTGA. Deletions cut 5 bases from V and 7 bases from J, with 11 bases between. CDR3 sequence reads: CASSPQGYGELFF. CDR3 nucleotide sequence: TGTGCCAGCAGCCCCCAGGGCTACGGGGAGCTGTTTTTT. The full variable domain, rest sourced from reference TRBV7-3 and TRBJ2-2, is GAGVSQTPSNKVTEKGKYVELRCDPISGHTALYWYRQSLGQGPEFLIYFQGTGAADDSGLPNDRFFAVRPEGSVSTLKIQRTERGDSAVYLCASSPQGYGELFFGEGSRLTVL.

The V gene is TRBV19, the J gene TRBJ1-6; TRBD1 is a possible D gene (6 bases). Germline CDR1 LNHDA, CDR2 SQIVND (reference sequence). CDR3 length: 15 amino acids. V was shortened by 6 bases and J by 10 bases, with 19 bases between the two germline ends. CDR3 residues: CASRPLTGLGSPLHF. The CDR3 DNA is TGTGCCAGTAGGCCCCTTACAGGGCTCGGGTCACCCCTCCACTTT.

This clone was found once. The chain has TRBV6-2 or TRBV6-3 and TRBJ1-6; D may be TRBD1 (6 bases). With 0 bases removed from V and 3 bases from J, the gap between germline ends came to 9 bases. This CDR3 spans 16 amino acids. Per the germline V gene, CDR1 is MNHEY and CDR2 is SVGEGT. CDR3 loop: CASSYSTRGYNSPLHF. The CDR3 region has the DNA TGTGCCAGCAGTTACTCGACCAGGGGCTATAATTCACCCCTCCACTTT.

This sequence joins TRBV30 and TRBJ1-6; 7 bases align to TRBD1. Losses at the gene ends were 3 bases for V and 4 bases for J; bases not matched to a gene: 6. CDR1 is GTSNPN, CDR2 SVGIG, per germline (reference sequence). The CDR3 has 15 amino acids. CDR3 bases: TGTGCCTGGAGACTCCGGGACAGATATAATTCACCCCTCCACTTT. Its translation is CAWRLRDRYNSPLHF. The full variable domain, with the rest looked up from reference TRBV30 and TRBJ1-6, is SQTIHQWPATLVQPVGSPLSLECTVEGTSNPNLYWYRQAAGRGLQLLFYSVGIGQISSEVPQNLSASRPQDRQFILSSKKLLLSDSGFYLCAWRLRDRYNSPLHFGNGTRLTVT.

The J gene is TRBJ1-2, the V gene TRBV6-1, with unresolved D. The V gene lost 2 bases and the J gene lost 2 bases, with 9 bases spanning the gap. This CDR3 has 14 residues. The germline gives CDR1 MNHNS, CDR2 SASEGT. In nucleotides, the CDR3 is TGTGCCAGCAGTGAATTTCAGACCAACTATGGCTACACCTTC. Translating it yields CASSEFQTNYGYTF.

This clone was counted once. The chain combines TRBV9 with TRBJ2-1; TRBD1 matches at 7 bases. In germline, CDR1 is SGDLS, CDR2 YYNGEE. CDR3 size: 16 residues. V lost 3 bases, J lost 5 bases, and 11 bases stayed unmatched. CDR3 protein: CASSATGTARDNEQFF. The CDR3 coding sequence is TGTGCCAGCAGCGCCACCGGGACAGCAAGGGACAATGAGCAGTTCTTC.

In this sample, this clone turned up once. This rearrangement joins TRBV11-2 to TRBJ2-3; D is unresolved. Germline V gives CDR1 SGHAT, CDR2 FQNNGV. V was shortened by 5 bases and J by 0 bases, with 9 bases between the two germline ends. The CDR3 covers 14 residues. The CDR3 is CASSPVASTDTQYF. The CDR3 bases are TGTGCCAGCAGCCCCGTCGCCAGCACAGATACGCAGTATTTT.

The gene calls are TRBV7-9 and TRBJ1-4; 7 nucleotides align to TRBD1. Germline CDR1 and CDR2: SEHNR and FQNEAQ (reference sequence). The V and J ends lost 5 bases and 3 bases, in that order; junction bases with no gene match: 6. The CDR3 loop spans 15 amino acids. Written as DNA, the CDR3 is TGTGCCAGCAGCCGCGGGGACAGCCCTAATGAAAAACTGTTTTTT. This gives the protein CASSRGDSPNEKLFF.

This chain links TRBV6-2 or TRBV6-3 with TRBJ1-2; D ambiguous. V lost 0 bases and J 8 bases, leaving 16 bases between the germline ends. The V gene's germline CDR1 is MNHEY and CDR2 SVGEGT. CDR3 length: 15 amino acids. DNA for the CDR3: TGTGCCAGCAGTTACTCTGACTCTCGCGCGGCCGGCTACACCTTC. Protein product: CASSYSDSRAAGYTF.

The rearrangement joins TRBV6-4 to TRBJ1-5; 12 positions agree with TRBD1. CDR3 length: 19 residues. Germline V lookup: CDR1 MRHNA, CDR2 SNTAGT. The trim removed 6 bases at V and 3 bases at J, leaving 15 bases unmatched. The CDR3 DNA follows: TGTGCCAGCAGGAACCGGGACAGGGGGCCCGAGGTGCCCAATCAGCCCCAGCATTTT. Translating gives CASRNRDRGPEVPNQPQHF.

The sample holds a few counts of this clone. V gene TRBV6-5 combines with J gene TRBJ2-3; 9 bases map to TRBD2. CDR1 MNHEY and CDR2 SVGAGI come from the germline V gene. V lost 8 bases and J lost 0; bases outside the gene matches: 6. This CDR3 contains 15 residues. The CDR3 spells CASGTTSGSTDTQYF. CDR3 DNA: TGTGCCAGCGGAACCACTAGCGGGAGCACAGATACGCAGTATTTT.

The chain is built from TRBV6-5 and TRBJ2-1, with unresolved D. V lost 7 bases and J lost 2, with 15 bases in between. CDR1 and CDR2 from the germline V gene are MNHEY and SVGAGI. The CDR3 runs to 15 residues. The CDR3 spells CASTRKHTTYNEQFF. For the CDR3, the DNA is TGTGCCAGCACTCGGAAGCACACCACCTACAATGAGCAGTTCTTC.

V and J are TRBV10-3 and TRBJ1-1; 10 nucleotides line up with TRBD1. Germline assignment: CDR1 ENHRY and CDR2 SYGVKD. The CDR3 spans 15 residues. V dropped 2 bases and J dropped 6; count of bases not matched to a gene: 6. CDR3 DNA sequence: TGTGCCATCAGTGAGGGACAGGGGGTTCTGCCTGAAGCTTTCTTT. Its protein is CAISEGQGVLPEAFF.

V is TRBV19 and J is TRBJ1-1; D is possibly TRBD1 (5 bases). The V and J ends lost 4 bases and 4 bases respectively, with 19 bases between them. Per germline, CDR1 LNHDA and CDR2 SQIVND (reference sequence). The CDR3 spans 16 residues. The CDR3 reads CASSTQLTATGTEAFF. CDR3 in DNA: TGTGCCAGTAGTACCCAACTGACAGCCACGGGCACTGAAGCTTTCTTT.

This clone was detected only a few times. The chain couples TRBV10-3 to TRBJ2-1, with 9 bases matching TRBD2. CDR1 and CDR2 from the germline V gene are ENHRY and SYGVKD. Trimming at V came to 9 bases and at J to 5 bases, leaving 5 bases not matched to a gene. CDR3 length: 13 residues. In nucleotides, the CDR3 is TGTGCCATTAGCGGGAGCTTGGACAATGAGCAGTTCTTC. Translation: CAISGSLDNEQFF.

The rearrangement uses TRBV2 and TRBJ1-5; TRBD1 matches at 7 bases. The CDR3 totals 13 residues. V lost 9 bases and J lost 1; bases outside the gene matches: 3. Germline V lookup: CDR1 SNHLY, CDR2 FYNNEI. The CDR3 coding sequence is TGTGCCAGTGACAGGGCGAGCAATCAGCCCCAGCATTTT. Translation gives CASDRASNQPQHF.